The rows below give T cell receptor beta chains drawn from one sample of a study of T-cell memory formation after mild COVID-19. TCRdb analysed the 5' RACE reads with MiXCR anew, one entry per CDR3 protein. This table holds about 110,000 distinct CDR3 sequences, over 15% found once. Sequenced material: PBMCs or a T cell subset sorted from them (not recorded which). The receptors derive from an adult woman who had mild COVID-19 (a few samples of this study predate the infection). Cell type and time point are not known. CDR3s leave out the opening cysteine and the closing phenylalanine or tryptophan. The order of the fields is J gene, V gene, CDR3 protein.

TRBJ2-1	TRBV11-2	ASSSRVSGNEQF
TRBJ2-7	TRBV12-3/TRBV12-4	ASSYGQGMAYEQY
TRBJ1-3	TRBV5-1	ASSSGISGNTIY
TRBJ1-4	TRBV4-1	ASSPTLTNEKLF
TRBJ2-1	TRBV12-3/TRBV12-4	ASSPWGEQF
TRBJ2-7	TRBV18	ASSPPGGTGRDEQY
TRBJ2-1	TRBV24-1	ATSDLFRDSSYNEQF
TRBJ1-1	TRBV12-3/TRBV12-4	ASSLSARMVRTEAF
TRBJ1-1	TRBV2	ASRGAGANTEAF
TRBJ2-3	TRBV24-1	ATAHRGTTDTQY
TRBJ2-5	TRBV5-5	ASSSPPGTSETQY
TRBJ2-2	TRBV5-1	ASSLGTSGITGELF
TRBJ2-5	TRBV30	AWTLPLGGVGLDQETQY
TRBJ2-7	TRBV7-3	ASSPHGGVRYEQY
TRBJ1-4	TRBV7-2	ASSSVGEKLF
TRBJ2-7	TRBV7-9	ASSWDLNPDEQY
TRBJ2-5	TRBV18	ASATSGGLQETQY
TRBJ2-2	TRBV11-2	ASSYASGSGELF
TRBJ1-1	TRBV5-6	ASSLWGLEPTEAF
TRBJ2-5	TRBV7-8	ASSLAVLGRWETQY
TRBJ1-1	TRBV12-3/TRBV12-4	ASSFGRAGMNTEAF
TRBJ2-5	TRBV4-1	ASSQGNGQETQY
TRBJ2-7	TRBV6-5	ASSQGGAGYEQY
TRBJ2-7	TRBV29-1	SAGPELYEQY
TRBJ2-7	TRBV7-9	ASSQDSFAPYEQY
TRBJ2-7	TRBV6-5	ASSYSMRDEQY
TRBJ2-3	TRBV20-1	SADRDSTDTQY
TRBJ2-1	TRBV10-3	AISESSGRNEQF
TRBJ2-1	TRBV15	ATSRLAGVRNEQF
TRBJ2-6	TRBV7-2	ASSYDAGANVLT
TRBJ1-2	TRBV9	ASSARDSRGVSGYT
TRBJ2-7	TRBV4-3	ASSQDLDRDYEQY
TRBJ2-5	TRBV7-3	ASSFGGAYETQY
TRBJ2-5	TRBV25-1	ASSEFDVGETQETQY
TRBJ1-2	TRBV9	ASSATGVGYGYT
TRBJ1-2	TRBV29-1	SVEDQADPRGYGYT
TRBJ2-7	TRBV4-3	ASSQDASGRYEQY
TRBJ1-5	TRBV7-8	ASSAANQPQH
TRBJ2-7	TRBV6-6	ASSYVEDEQY
TRBJ2-1	TRBV6-2/TRBV6-3	ASSYSRDLAGVYNEQF
TRBJ2-2	TRBV7-8	ASSQRAGGDTGELF
TRBJ1-2	TRBV9	ASSETPGTGLGYT
TRBJ2-1	TRBV4-1	ASSLTPPGDFSYNEQF
TRBJ2-7	TRBV4-1	ASSQFGGRDEQY
TRBJ2-5	TRBV12-3/TRBV12-4	ASNLPEGTEREETQY
TRBJ2-7	TRBV7-9	ASSFSGGNSYEQY